These 24 T cell receptor beta chains were sequenced from one sample in a study of blood T cells in healthy people across ages. The use of a sample-barcoded 5' primer and a J-beta primer mix characterized a second PCR of roughly 6 to 11 cycles. Each CDR3 protein is one row after TCRdb ran MiXCR on the 5' RACE reads. The sample has 800,000 to 1,000,000 distinct CDR3 sequences, roughly 43% seen once. Material for sequencing was blood. The source of these receptors is a man aged 30-40 years in good health.

The genes are TRBV7-2 and TRBJ2-7, with unresolved D. Germline assignment: CDR1 SGHTA and CDR2 FQGNSA. Deletions cut 0 bases from V and 2 bases from J, with 11 bases between. The CDR3 loop spans 15 amino acids. CDR3 sequence reads: CASSLAGNPTYEQYF. As DNA, the CDR3 is TGTGCCAGCAGCTTAGCAGGGAATCCAACCTACGAGCAGTACTTC.

This chain connects TRBV24-1 to TRBJ2-1; 8 bases map to TRBD2. The CDR3 has 16 amino acids. Per the germline V gene, CDR1 is KGHDR and CDR2 is SFDVKD. With 1 base clipped from V and 5 bases from J, the junction kept 6 bases outside the gene matches. DNA of the CDR3: TGTGCCACCAGTGATTTTGGCGGGGGGCGGGACAATGAGCAGTTCTTC. This translates into CATSDFGGGRDNEQFF.

This clonotype was detected a few times. The CDR3 sequence: CASSRGEKFEQYF. In DNA, the CDR3 is TGTGCCAGCAGCAGGGGGGAGAAATTCGAGCAGTACTTC. This sequence joins TRBV27 and TRBJ2-7; D might be TRBD1 (7 bases). The CDR3 is 13 residues long. From germline, CDR1 is MNHEY and CDR2 SMNVEV (reference sequence). Trimming pared 6 bases from V and 6 bases from J, leaving 15 bases between.

This clonotype came up a few times. This rearrangement joins TRBV5-1 to TRBJ1-2, with a possible D match to TRBD1 (6 bases). CDR3 size: 15 residues. The V end was cut by 3 bases, the J end by 8 bases, with 20 bases between. The V gene's germline CDR1 is SGHRS and CDR2 YFSETQ. The CDR3 is CASSSAPTGDDGYTF. The CDR3 nucleotides read TGCGCCAGCAGCTCGGCCCCGACAGGAGACGACGGCTACACCTTC. Full variable domain (outside the CDR3, taken from reference TRBV5-1 and TRBJ1-2): KAGVTQTPRYLIKTRGQQVTLSCSPISGHRSVSWYQQTPGQGLQFLFEYFSETQRNKGNFPGRFSGRQFSNSRSEMNVSTLELGDSALYLCASSSAPTGDDGYTFGSGTRLTVV.

The rearrangement links TRBV7-2 to TRBJ1-4, with D hard to call. V gave up 6 bases and J gave up 5 bases, with 10 bases separating them. CDR3 length: 13 residues. Germline V gene data show CDR1 as SGHTA and CDR2 as FQGNSA. The CDR3 spells CASRNRANEKLFF. CDR3 in DNA: TGTGCCAGCAGGAACAGAGCCAATGAAAAACTGTTTTTT.

The chain carries TRBV2 and TRBJ2-2; tentative D call: TRBD2 (7 bases). Trimming removed 4 bases from V and 15 bases from J, with 24 bases in between. Germline V lookup: CDR1 SNHLY, CDR2 FYNNEI. CDR3 size: 15 residues. The CDR3 sequence is CASSGDTTNTGGLFF. CDR3 nucleotides: TGTGCCAGCAGTGGGGACACGACGAACACCGGGGGGTTGTTTTTT.

This clonotype showed up just a few times. A much larger clonotype is one base distant, so this may be a read error. The gene calls are TRBV7-2 and TRBJ1-1, with D tentatively TRBD1 (5 bases). Trimming pared 5 bases from V and 11 bases from J, leaving 18 bases between. CDR3 size: 13 residues. CDR1 and CDR2 (germline): SGHTA, FQGNSA. The chain's CDR3 is CASSLRDGDEAFF. CDR3 nucleotide sequence: TGTGCCAGCAGCCTCCGGGACGGGGATGAGGCTTTCTTT.

V usage is TRBV7-2 and J usage is TRBJ2-2; the match to TRBD1 covers 12 bases. From germline, CDR1 is SGHTA and CDR2 FQGNSA. V lost 6 bases, J lost 8 bases, and 10 bases stayed unmatched. This CDR3 has 16 residues. The CDR3 bases are TGTGCCAGCAGACAACCGGGACAGGGGGCGGTAGGGGAGCTGTTTTTT. It is translated as CASRQPGQGAVGELFF. The variable domain in full, with the rest retrieved from reference TRBV7-2 and TRBJ2-2, is GAGVSQSPSNKVTEKGKDVELRCDPISGHTALYWYRQSLGQGLEFLIYFQGNSAPDKSGLPSDRFSAERTGGSVSTLTIQRTQQEDSAVYLCASRQPGQGAVGELFFGEGSRLTVL.

The chain has TRBV15 and TRBJ2-1; a weak D match, TRBD2 (6 bases). Germline lookup yields CDR1 LNHNV and CDR2 YYDKDF (reference sequence). The V gene lost 0 bases and the J gene lost 7 bases, with 13 bases spanning the gap. This CDR3 spans 15 amino acids. The CDR3 bases are TGTGCCACCAGCAGAGATCGGGACTGGGCGAATGAGCAGTTCTTC. Translated, it gives CATSRDRDWANEQFF.

This clonotype was seen only a few times. The CDR3 loop reads CASQRETQYF. The CDR3 DNA reads as TGTGCCAGCCAGCGCGAGACCCAGTACTTC. The V and J genes are TRBV2 and TRBJ2-5; no definite D call. CDR3 length: 10 residues. Trimming took off 8 bases at V and 5 bases at J, with 6 bases between the two ends. Germline V lookup: CDR1 SNHLY, CDR2 FYNNEI. Complete variable domain (other parts from reference TRBV2 and TRBJ2-5): EPEVTQTPSHQVTQMGQEVILRCVPISNHLYFYWYRQILGQKVEFLVSFYNNEISEKSEIFDDQFSVERPDGSNFTLKIRSTKLEDSAMYFCASQRETQYFGPGTRLLVL.

In this sample, this clonotype turned up once. J is TRBJ2-1 and V is TRBV7-2, with 8 bases that match TRBD1. V trimming: 3 bases; J trimming: 4 bases; junction bases outside the gene matches: 8. Germline CDR1 and CDR2: SGHTA and FQGNSA. The CDR3 is made up of 16 amino acids. CDR3 nucleotides: TGTGCCAGCAGCTTTTCGGACAGGGTGTGGTACAATGAGCAGTTCTTC. It codes for CASSFSDRVWYNEQFF.

The sample holds many counts of this clonotype. V usage is TRBV4-2 and J usage is TRBJ2-4; either TRBD1 or TRBD2 may fit D (6 bases each). Germline V gene sequence: CDR1 LGHNA, CDR2 YNFKEQ. The CDR3 extends over 15 amino acids. The germline V and J ends were trimmed by 0 bases and 12 bases, with 18 bases remaining between them. CDR3 residues: CASSQDGGGVTYQYF. The CDR3 region has the DNA TGTGCCAGCAGCCAAGATGGGGGCGGGGTAACCTATCAGTACTTC.

The J gene is TRBJ1-2, the V gene TRBV15, with 7 positions matching TRBD1. CDR1 is LNHNV, CDR2 YYDKDF, per germline (reference sequence). This CDR3 comprises 17 residues. Losses at the gene ends were 5 bases for V and 4 bases for J; bases not matched to a gene: 16. The CDR3: CATSGVNFRDRSYGYTF. In DNA, the CDR3 is TGTGCCACCAGCGGTGTCAATTTCCGGGACAGATCCTATGGCTACACCTTC.

This clonotype showed up just a few times. This sequence joins TRBV5-5 and TRBJ2-7, with D possibly being TRBD1 (6 bases). Germline CDR1 reads SGHKS; CDR2 reads YYEKEE (reference sequence). V lost 4 bases and J lost 6, with 11 bases in between. This CDR3 has 12 amino acids. The CDR3 DNA follows: TGTGCCAGCAGCGAGGGGGTAGGCGAGCAGTACTTC. It specifies CASSEGVGEQYF.

The rearrangement uses TRBV5-1 and TRBJ1-1, with TRBD1 matching 10 bases. Germline assignment: CDR1 SGHRS and CDR2 YFSETQ. The CDR3 spans 13 residues. J gave up 10 bases and V 0 bases, and 3 bases lay outside the gene matches. The CDR3 protein is CASSLETGGIAFF. For the CDR3, the DNA is TGCGCCAGCAGCTTGGAGACAGGGGGCATAGCTTTCTTT.

This chain links TRBV5-6 with TRBJ2-3; D is unclear. The germline V and J ends were trimmed by 1 base and 7 bases, with 13 bases remaining between them. The length of the CDR3 is 14 residues. CDR1 and CDR2 from the germline V gene are SGHDT and YYEEEE. CDR3 sequence: CASSLNVPPHTQYF. As DNA, the CDR3 is TGTGCCAGCAGCTTGAATGTGCCGCCTCATACGCAGTATTTT.

V is TRBV4-2 and J is TRBJ2-3, with 10 bases lining up with TRBD2. The CDR3 is 16 amino acids. The V gene end was trimmed by 4 bases and the J gene end by 0 bases; junction bases not matched to a gene: 4. In germline, CDR1 is LGHNA, CDR2 YNFKEQ. CDR3 protein: CASSPLAGVSTDTQYF. CDR3 nucleotide sequence: TGTGCCAGCAGCCCCCTAGCGGGGGTGAGCACAGATACGCAGTATTTT.

This clonotype appeared a single time. The CDR3 coding sequence is TGTGCCAGCAGCCCTCAACCCTTGGGGCCTTCGGTTGTAACAGATACGCAGTATTTT. Residues: CASSPQPLGPSVVTDTQYF. V and J are TRBV7-2 and TRBJ2-3; D is perhaps TRBD1 (5 bases). From germline, CDR1 is SGHTA and CDR2 FQGNSA. The CDR3 contains 19 residues. The V end lost 5 bases, the J end lost 3 bases, and 27 bases lay between the germline ends.

This rearrangement joins TRBV20-1 to TRBJ1-1; D is undetermined. Looked up from germline, CDR1 is DFQATT and CDR2 is SNEGSKA (reference sequence). This CDR3 region has 13 residues. Deletions cut 3 bases from V and 1 base from J, with 9 bases between. Here the CDR3 reads CSASPMGNTEAFF. CDR3 in DNA: TGCAGTGCTAGCCCCATGGGGAACACTGAAGCTTTCTTT.

The chain uses TRBV25-1 and TRBJ1-3, with D maybe TRBD1 (5 bases). CDR1 is MGHDK, CDR2 SYGVNS, per germline. The V end was cut by 7 bases, the J end by 4 bases, with 11 bases between. The CDR3 runs to 13 residues. The DNA of the CDR3 is TGTGCCAGCACGGGGGATGAGGGAAACACCATATATTTT. This translates into CASTGDEGNTIYF.

The chain joins TRBV28 to TRBJ1-2; D remains unclear. The CDR3 is 12 residues long. Trimming took off 3 bases at V and 4 bases at J, with 6 bases between the two ends. CDR1 MDHEN and CDR2 SYDVKM come from the germline V gene. CDR3 residues: CASSFLTYGYTF. CDR3 DNA: TGTGCCAGCAGTTTCCTGACCTATGGCTACACCTTC.

The chain is built from TRBV11-2 and TRBJ2-1, with a possible D match to TRBD1 (5 bases). Germline lookup yields CDR1 SGHAT and CDR2 FQNNGV. The V end was cut by 5 bases, the J end by 9 bases, with 14 bases between. The CDR3 sequence is 13 residues long. CDR3 amino acids: CASSEAGMGEQFF. For the CDR3, the DNA is TGTGCCAGCAGCGAGGCAGGGATGGGTGAGCAGTTCTTC.

The rearrangement joins TRBV27 to TRBJ2-7, with 14 bases aligning to TRBD2. CDR1 and CDR2 from the germline V gene are MNHEY and SMNVEV (reference sequence). Trimming at V came to 5 bases and at J to 9 bases, leaving 3 bases not matched to a gene. The CDR3 extends over 13 amino acids. The CDR3, as DNA: TGTGCCAGCAGTCCCGGACTAGCGGGGGGGCAGTACTTC. Encoded protein: CASSPGLAGGQYF.

The table lists this clonotype with a few counts. The chain couples TRBV27 to TRBJ2-3; 14 positions agree with TRBD2. The germline V gene encodes CDR1 MNHEY and CDR2 SMNVEV (reference sequence). The CDR3 is 18 residues long. Trimming took 3 bases from V and 1 from J; bases not matched to a gene: 6. The CDR3 coding sequence is TGTGCCAGCAGTTTCGGACTAGCGGGGGGACACCGCACAGATACGCAGTATTTT. Translating gives CASSFGLAGGHRTDTQYF.